This TCR beta chain appears in the sequencing data of a study of T cell responses to AZD1222 COVID-19 vaccine. Assay used: immunoSEQ multiplex PCR; TCRdb lists only in-frame clones, some missing. This sample has 90,000 to 150,000 clones; roughly 90% occur once, and the top ten carry around 8.6%. The germline CDR1 and CDR2 sequences are SNHLY and FYNNEI. Trimming took 6 bases from V and 4 from J; bases not matched to a gene: 6. CDR3 length equals 15 residues. The sequenced sample was peripheral blood, obtained on day 0 of AZD1222 vaccination. This chain uses TRBV2 with TRBJ2-5; TRBD2 agrees at 12 bases. The receptor comes from an adult in good health. CDR3 loop: CASRPTSGSGETQYF. The CDR3 coding sequence is TGTGCCAGCAGACCGACTAGCGGGAGTGGAGAGACCCAGTACTTC.